Sequencing of this T cell receptor beta chain was carried out in a study of technical replicates of blood from several donors (dated by TCRdb to 2016 to 2017). Receptor libraries were prepared by the immunoSEQ multiplex PCR assay. Drawn from immuneACCESS, this table holds only the in-frame rearrangements with V and J called that TCRdb kept. Clones are partly lost; checked studies trace under half to an unresolved V gene and leave the rest unexplained. Across this sample there are 62,000 or so clones, with approximately 86% seen only once. Roughly 5% of the sample lies in the top ten. Note on this clone: Its antigen specificity is not known. The record has no base qualities; no much larger clone is one base away.

Including cysteine and phenylalanine, the CDR3 has 21 amino acids. Solely the CDR3 DNA is kept, with 63 bases framed from the first base. The chain was built from TRBV21-1 and TRBJ2-1; the table gives TRBD2 as D, unverified against the DNA. TRBV21-1 is annotated as a pseudogene. The source is a human donor in good health. Some clones in this sample may be carry-over from other donors' samples. Sequencing input: PBMCs. In nucleotide form, the sequence is TGTGCCAGCACCCAAAGGTACCGGTGGCCGGACCGCGGGGGGGCCTACAATGAGCAGTTCTTC. This gives the protein CASTQRYRWPDRGGAYNEQFF.